One and the same sample provided the 19 T cell receptor beta chains below, sequenced in a study of blood T cell repertoires in COVID-19. Data came from immunoSEQ multiplex PCR; TCRdb stores just in-frame clones and leaves some out. The sample lists 150,000 to 200,000 clones, about 80% seen once, with 13% to 15% in the top ten. The sequencing input was PBMCs or T cells enriched from blood (not recorded which). The receptors come from a man aged 60-69 years who had been exposed to COVID-19.

V gene TRBV21-1 combines with J gene TRBJ2-7; TRBD2, the D gene given by the table, was not confirmed from the DNA. TRBV21-1 is a listed pseudogene. The CDR3 is 17 residues long. CDR3 nucleotide sequence: TGTGCCAGCAGCCACACAGGGACTAGCGGGAGGGCCTACGAGCAGTACTTC. Translation: CASSHTGTSGRAYEQYF.

The gene calls are TRBV30 and TRBJ1-3; 8 nucleotides agree with TRBD1. The CDR3 runs to 15 residues. The junction had 3 bases not matched to a gene; V was cut back by 2 bases and J by 0 bases. Germline V gene lookup returns CDR1 GTSNPN and CDR2 SVGIG (reference sequence). CDR3 protein: CAWSRTGGSGNTIYF. Written as DNA, the CDR3 is TGTGCCTGGAGTCGAACAGGGGGCTCTGGAAACACCATATATTTT. The variable domain in full, with the rest retrieved from reference TRBV30 and TRBJ1-3, is SQTIHQWPATLVQPVGSPLSLECTVEGTSNPNLYWYRQAAGRGLQLLFYSVGIGQISSEVPQNLSASRPQDRQFILSSKKLLLSDSGFYLCAWSRTGGSGNTIYFGEGSWLTVV.

The V and J genes are TRBV5-1 and TRBJ2-7; 7 positions match TRBD2. From germline, CDR1 is SGHRS and CDR2 YFSETQ. V dropped 0 bases and J dropped 7; count of bases not matched to a gene: 7. There are 14 residues in the CDR3. CDR3 in amino acids: CASSLGGSPGEQYF. DNA for the CDR3: TGCGCCAGCAGCTTGGGCGGGAGCCCGGGGGAGCAGTACTTC.

This rearrangement joins TRBV30 to TRBJ1-3; D is unclear. The germline V and J ends were trimmed by 1 base and 3 bases, with 7 bases remaining between them. In germline, CDR1 is GTSNPN, CDR2 SVGIG (reference sequence). The CDR3 consists of 13 residues. CDR3 bases: TGTGCCTGGAGTGACAGAATTGGAAACACCATATATTTT. Its translation: CAWSDRIGNTIYF.

This clone was counted once. The CDR3 region has the DNA TGCAGTGCTAGTACGCAGGACAATCAGCCCCAGCATTTT. Translated, it gives CSASTQDNQPQHF. The chain is built from TRBV20-1 and TRBJ1-5; D gene uncertain. The CDR3 has 13 amino acids. Trimming pared 3 bases from V and 3 bases from J, leaving 9 bases between. Germline assignment: CDR1 DFQATT and CDR2 SNEGSKA (reference sequence).

The rearrangement joins TRBV2 to TRBJ2-2; 7 nucleotides align to TRBD1. Germline lookup yields CDR1 SNHLY and CDR2 FYNNEI. The CDR3 is made up of 13 amino acids. V trimming: 6 bases; J trimming: 4 bases; junction bases outside the gene matches: 2. CDR3 region: CASRAGGTGELFF. In DNA form, the CDR3 reads TGTGCCAGCAGAGCAGGGGGCACCGGGGAGCTGTTTTTT.

V gene TRBV2 combines with J gene TRBJ1-3; D is unclear. Looked up from germline, CDR1 is SNHLY and CDR2 is FYNNEI. This CDR3 has 15 amino acids. Trimming left V 1 base short and J 0 bases short, with 7 bases between. The CDR3 spells CASSEGGSSGNTIYF. In nucleotides, the CDR3 is TGTGCCAGCAGTGAAGGCGGCAGCTCTGGAAACACCATATATTTT.

This clone was observed a single time. The V call is TRBV29-1, the J call TRBJ2-1; D gene unclear. The CDR3 is made up of 13 amino acids. V lost 3 bases to trimming and J lost 7 bases, with 13 bases between them. Germline V gene sequence: CDR1 SQVTM, CDR2 ANQGSEA. The CDR3 protein is CSVDVALKNEQFF. The CDR3 coding sequence is TGCAGCGTTGATGTGGCTCTGAAGAATGAGCAGTTCTTC.

This clone was detected once. J is TRBJ2-3 and V is TRBV5-1, with 8 nucleotides matching TRBD1. CDR3 length: 16 amino acids. Per germline, CDR1 SGHRS and CDR2 YFSETQ. V lost 3 bases, J lost 1 base, and 7 bases stayed unmatched. CDR3 region: CASSSDRGLGTDTQYF. CDR3 bases: TGCGCCAGCAGCTCCGACAGGGGATTGGGCACAGATACGCAGTATTTT.

This chain connects TRBV29-1 to TRBJ1-5; the D gene is possibly TRBD1 (5 bases). The ends were cut back, 1 base at V and 5 bases at J, with 15 bases in the middle. The germline V gene has CDR1 SQVTM and CDR2 ANQGSEA. The CDR3 consists of 15 residues. CDR3 nucleotide sequence: TGCAGCGTTGAAGTTGGAGGGCAGGGCGATCAGCCCCAGCATTTT. As protein: CSVEVGGQGDQPQHF. The variable domain in full, completed from reference TRBV29-1 and TRBJ1-5, reads SAVISQKPSRDICQRGTSLTIQCQVDSQVTMMFWYRQQPGQSLTLIATANQGSEATYESGFVIDKFPISRPNLTFSTLTVSNMSPEDSSIYLCSVEVGGQGDQPQHFGDGTRLSIL.

This sequence joins TRBV7-2 and TRBJ2-7; D is possibly TRBD1 (6 bases). The CDR3 contains 15 residues. CDR1 is SGHTA and CDR2 is FQGNSA in the germline V gene. Trimming shortened V by 1 base and J by 3 bases, and 13 bases separated the two germline ends. The CDR3 coding sequence is TGTGCCAGCAGCTTAGTCGGCCAGGGGAACTACGAGCAGTACTTC. Amino acid sequence: CASSLVGQGNYEQYF.

At least ten counts were recorded for this clone. The rearrangement joins TRBV5-4 to TRBJ2-1; possible D gene TRBD1, 5 bases. The CDR3 has 14 amino acids. CDR1 is SGHNT, CDR2 YYREEE, per germline (reference sequence). The ends were cut back, 0 bases at V and 10 bases at J, with 14 bases in the middle. CDR3 DNA sequence: TGTGCCAGCAGCTTGGCAGGGCACCAAGGGGAGCAGTTCTTC. It yields the protein CASSLAGHQGEQFF.

The chain uses TRBV4-2 and TRBJ2-3; 11 positions match TRBD2. CDR3 length equals 16 residues. The V gene's germline CDR1 is LGHNA and CDR2 YNFKEQ. The ends lost 2 bases at V and 8 bases at J; junction bases unmatched: 9. CDR3 loop: CASSQISLAGGGTQYF. For the CDR3, the DNA is TGTGCCAGCAGCCAAATTAGCCTAGCGGGAGGAGGTACGCAGTATTTT.

The chain uses TRBV28 and TRBJ2-7; 9 bases fit TRBD1. Trimming took 5 bases from V and 2 from J; bases not matched to a gene: 4. Germline CDR1 is MDHEN and CDR2 is SYDVKM. This CDR3 has 14 amino acids. For the CDR3, the DNA is TGTGCCAGCAGTACCGGGACAGGGACCTACGAGCAGTACTTC. Protein: CASSTGTGTYEQYF.

This clone is deemed medium-sized (0.01 to 0.1%). V is TRBV6-1 and J is TRBJ2-3; D unresolved. The germline V gene encodes CDR1 MNHNS and CDR2 SASEGT. Deletions cut 2 bases from V and 4 bases from J, with 13 bases between. This CDR3 contains 15 residues. CDR3 residues: CASSETVSPADTQYF. The CDR3 DNA is TGTGCCAGCAGTGAAACGGTATCACCGGCAGATACGCAGTATTTT.

The gene calls are TRBV30 and TRBJ1-3, with D unclear. The germline CDR1 and CDR2 sequences are GTSNPN and SVGIG (reference sequence). V lost 0 bases to trimming and J lost 6 bases, with 3 bases between them. The CDR3 loop spans 11 amino acids. CDR3: CAWSVLNTIYF. The CDR3 DNA follows: TGTGCCTGGAGTGTACTAAACACCATATATTTT.

A few counts support this clone. Other DNA sequences of this sample code for an identical CDR3. The genes are TRBV28 and TRBJ2-7, with 7 bases aligning to TRBD1. The V and J ends lost 4 bases and 3 bases, in that order; junction bases with no gene match: 9. The V gene's germline CDR1 is MDHEN and CDR2 SYDVKM. The CDR3 runs to 15 residues. CDR3 loop: CASSSYRGPLYEQYF. The CDR3 DNA reads TGTGCCAGCAGTTCTTACAGGGGCCCCCTCTACGAGCAGTACTTC.

The sample holds a few counts of this clone. CDR3 DNA: TGTGCCAGCAGCCAAGACTGGCAGAGCAATCAGCCCCAGCATTTT. As protein: CASSQDWQSNQPQHF. The chain recombines TRBV4-2 with TRBJ1-5, with no clear D. V was pared by 0 bases and J by 1 base, with 7 bases between. CDR1 and CDR2 (germline): LGHNA, YNFKEQ. The CDR3 is 15 residues long.

This rearrangement joins TRBV5-3 to TRBJ2-2; 9 nucleotides agree with TRBD1. TRBV5-3 is assigned to the ORF class and has an uncertain function. The CDR3 totals 15 residues. The trim removed 3 bases at V and 1 base at J, leaving 1 base unmatched. The CDR3 DNA follows: TGTGCCAGAAGCTGGGACAGGGAGAACACCGGGGAGCTGTTTTTT. This sequence encodes CARSWDRENTGELFF.